This T cell receptor (beta chain) was identified during a study of T-cell reconstitution after alpha-beta-depleted transplantation in children. Molecular barcoding with unique molecular identifiers was used for the TCRbeta library. MiXCR, applied by TCRdb to the PCR reads, yields one record per CDR3 protein. The repertoire includes 200,000 to 250,000 distinct CDR3 sequences, about 24% of them detected once, and 4% to 5.5% sits in the top ten. This CDR3 is built from 15 residues. Looked up from germline, CDR1 is SGHTA and CDR2 is FQGTGA. After removal of 5 bases from V and 3 bases from J, the junction contained 4 bases not matched to a gene.

This receptor was taken from a female patient between 2 and 15 years old who had a stem cell transplant for congenital amegakaryocytic thrombocytopenia, so the T cells may come from the graft donor. The specimen comprised PBMCs, mostly from graft donor cells, sampled 360 days after TCRalphabeta/CD19-depleted stem cell transplant. This chain connects TRBV7-3 to TRBJ2-1, with 10 bases lining up with TRBD2. The CDR3 loop reads CASSVGLADYNEQFF. The CDR3 bases are TGTGCCAGCAGCGTTGGACTAGCGGACTACAATGAGCAGTTCTTC.